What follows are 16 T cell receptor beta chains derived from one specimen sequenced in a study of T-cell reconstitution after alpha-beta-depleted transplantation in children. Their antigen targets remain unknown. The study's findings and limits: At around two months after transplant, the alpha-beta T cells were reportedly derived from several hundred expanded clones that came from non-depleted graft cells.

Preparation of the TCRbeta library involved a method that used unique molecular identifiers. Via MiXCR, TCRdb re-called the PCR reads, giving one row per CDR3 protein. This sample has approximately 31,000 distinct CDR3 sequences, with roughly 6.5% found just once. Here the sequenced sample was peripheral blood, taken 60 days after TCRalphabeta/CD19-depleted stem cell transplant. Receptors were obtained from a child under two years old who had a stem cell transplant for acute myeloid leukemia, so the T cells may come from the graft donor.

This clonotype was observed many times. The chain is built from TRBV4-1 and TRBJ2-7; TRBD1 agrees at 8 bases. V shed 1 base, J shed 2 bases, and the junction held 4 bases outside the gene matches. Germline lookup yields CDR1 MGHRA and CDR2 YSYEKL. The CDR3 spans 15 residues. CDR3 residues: CASSQGVDRAYEQYF. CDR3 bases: TGCGCCAGCAGCCAAGGGGTGGACAGGGCCTACGAGCAGTACTTC.

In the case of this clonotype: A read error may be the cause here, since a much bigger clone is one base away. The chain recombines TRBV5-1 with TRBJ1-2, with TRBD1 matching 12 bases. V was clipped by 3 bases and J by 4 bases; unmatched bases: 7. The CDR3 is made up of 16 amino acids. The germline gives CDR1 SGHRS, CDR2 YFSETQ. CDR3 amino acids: CASSCSGQGAFYGYTF. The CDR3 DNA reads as TGCGCCAGCAGCTGCTCGGGACAGGGGGCTTTCTATGGCTACACCTTC.

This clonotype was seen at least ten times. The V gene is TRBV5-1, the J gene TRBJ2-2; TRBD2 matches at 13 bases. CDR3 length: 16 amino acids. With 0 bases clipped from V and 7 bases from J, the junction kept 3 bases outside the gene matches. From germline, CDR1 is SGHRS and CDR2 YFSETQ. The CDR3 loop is CASSLELAGGIGELFF. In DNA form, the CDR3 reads TGCGCCAGCAGCTTGGAACTAGCGGGAGGGATCGGGGAGCTGTTTTTT.

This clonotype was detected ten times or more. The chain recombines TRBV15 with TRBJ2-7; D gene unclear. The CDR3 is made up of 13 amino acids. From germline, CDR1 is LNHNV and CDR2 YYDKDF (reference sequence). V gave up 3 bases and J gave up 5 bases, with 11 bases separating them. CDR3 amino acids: CATSRGIIDEQYF. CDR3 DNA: TGTGCCACCAGCAGGGGGATAATCGACGAGCAGTACTTC.

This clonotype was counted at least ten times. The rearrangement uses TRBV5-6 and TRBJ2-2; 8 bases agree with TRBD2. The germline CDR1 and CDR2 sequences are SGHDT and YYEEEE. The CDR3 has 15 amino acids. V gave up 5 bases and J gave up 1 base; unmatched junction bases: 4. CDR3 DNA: TGTGCCAGCAGGGGGCTAGCGGGGAACACCGGGGAGCTGTTTTTT. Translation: CASRGLAGNTGELFF.

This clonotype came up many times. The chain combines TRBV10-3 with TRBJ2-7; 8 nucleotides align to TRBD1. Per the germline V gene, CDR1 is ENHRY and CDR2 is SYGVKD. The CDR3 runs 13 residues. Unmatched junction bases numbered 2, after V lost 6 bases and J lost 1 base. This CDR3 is CAIRGQVSYEQYF. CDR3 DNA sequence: TGTGCCATCAGGGGACAGGTATCCTACGAGCAGTACTTC.

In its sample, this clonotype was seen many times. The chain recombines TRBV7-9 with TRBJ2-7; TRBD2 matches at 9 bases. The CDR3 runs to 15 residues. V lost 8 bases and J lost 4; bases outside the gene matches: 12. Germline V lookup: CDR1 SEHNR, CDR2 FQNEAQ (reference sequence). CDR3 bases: TGTGCCAGCTTCATGGGGCGGGAGGGCATTTACGAGCAGTACTTC. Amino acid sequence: CASFMGREGIYEQYF.

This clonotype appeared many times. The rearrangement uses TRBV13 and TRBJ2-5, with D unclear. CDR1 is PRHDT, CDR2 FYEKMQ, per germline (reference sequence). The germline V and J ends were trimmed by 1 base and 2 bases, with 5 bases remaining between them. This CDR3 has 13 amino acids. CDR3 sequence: CASSLAVQETQYF. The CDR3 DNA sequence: TGTGCCAGCAGCTTAGCGGTTCAAGAGACCCAGTACTTC.

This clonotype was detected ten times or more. The chain's CDR3 is CASSLTGVHNYGYTF. The CDR3 coding sequence is TGTGCCAGCAGCCTTACAGGCGTTCATAACTATGGCTACACCTTC. The chain uses TRBV3-1 and TRBJ1-2; tentatively, D is TRBD1 (5 bases). Trimming shortened V by 4 bases and J by 1 base, and 13 bases separated the two germline ends. The germline V gene has CDR1 LGHDT and CDR2 YNNKEL (reference sequence). CDR3 size: 15 residues.

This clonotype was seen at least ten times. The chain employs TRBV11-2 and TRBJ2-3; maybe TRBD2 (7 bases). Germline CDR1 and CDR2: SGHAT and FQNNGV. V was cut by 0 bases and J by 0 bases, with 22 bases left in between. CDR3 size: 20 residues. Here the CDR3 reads CASSLEIRMRRGGSTDTQYF. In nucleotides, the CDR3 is TGTGCCAGCAGCTTAGAAATCCGTATGAGGAGGGGGGGAAGCACAGATACGCAGTATTTT.

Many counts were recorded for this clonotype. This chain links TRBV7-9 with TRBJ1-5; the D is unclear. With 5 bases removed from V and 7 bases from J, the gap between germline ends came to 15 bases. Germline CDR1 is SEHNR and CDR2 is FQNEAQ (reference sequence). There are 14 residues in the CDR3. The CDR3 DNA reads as TGTGCCAGCAGCCTAGAGGGTAAAAAGCAGCCCCAGCATTTT. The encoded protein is CASSLEGKKQPQHF. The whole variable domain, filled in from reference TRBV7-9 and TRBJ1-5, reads DTGVSQNPRHKITKRGQNVTFRCDPISEHNRLYWYRQTLGQGPEFLTYFQNEAQLEKSRLLSDRFSAERPKGSFSTLEIQRTEQGDSAMYLCASSLEGKKQPQHFGDGTRLSIL.

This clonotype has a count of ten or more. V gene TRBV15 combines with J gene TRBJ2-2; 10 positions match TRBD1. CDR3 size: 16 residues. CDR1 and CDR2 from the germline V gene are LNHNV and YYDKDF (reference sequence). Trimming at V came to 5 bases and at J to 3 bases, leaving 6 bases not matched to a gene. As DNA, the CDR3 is TGTGCCACCAGCCACGCGGGACAGGGGTACACCGGGGAGCTGTTTTTT. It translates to CATSHAGQGYTGELFF. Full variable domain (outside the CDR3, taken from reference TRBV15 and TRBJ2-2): DAMVIQNPRYQVTQFGKPVTLSCSQTLNHNVMYWYQQKSSQAPKLLFHYYDKDFNNEADTPDNFQSRRPNTSFCFLDIRSPGLGDTAMYLCATSHAGQGYTGELFFGEGSRLTVL.

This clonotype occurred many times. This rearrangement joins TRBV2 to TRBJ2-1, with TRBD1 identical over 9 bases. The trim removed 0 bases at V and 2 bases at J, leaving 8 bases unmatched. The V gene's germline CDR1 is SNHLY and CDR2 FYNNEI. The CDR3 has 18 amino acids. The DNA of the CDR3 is TGTGCCAGCAGTGAAGCGCTAGACGGACAGGGGACCTACAATGAGCAGTTCTTC. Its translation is CASSEALDGQGTYNEQFF.

The CDR3 DNA reads as TGCGCCAGCAGCCAAGATCTTCTCCTAGCGGGAGGGTTTAATGAGCAGTTCTTC. Translating it yields CASSQDLLLAGGFNEQFF. The chain joins TRBV4-3 to TRBJ2-1, with 12 bases that match TRBD2. The CDR3 runs to 18 residues. Losses at the gene ends were 0 bases for V and 7 bases for J; bases not matched to a gene: 10. Germline values: CDR1 LGHNA, CDR2 YSLEER.

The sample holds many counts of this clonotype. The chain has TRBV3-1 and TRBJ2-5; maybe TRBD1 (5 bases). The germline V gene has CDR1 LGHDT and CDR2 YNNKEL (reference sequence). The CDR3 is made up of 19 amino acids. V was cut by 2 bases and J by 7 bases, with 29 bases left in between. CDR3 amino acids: CASSQKKGSGKKGWATQYF. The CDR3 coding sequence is TGTGCCAGCAGCCAAAAGAAAGGAAGTGGGAAAAAGGGGTGGGCGACCCAGTACTTC.

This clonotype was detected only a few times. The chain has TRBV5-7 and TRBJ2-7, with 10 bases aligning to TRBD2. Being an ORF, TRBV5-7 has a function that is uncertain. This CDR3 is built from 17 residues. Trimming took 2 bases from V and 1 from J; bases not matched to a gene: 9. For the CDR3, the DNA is TGTGCCAGCAGCTTCGGGCTAGCGGGAGCCATTTCCTACGAGCAGTACTTC. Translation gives CASSFGLAGAISYEQYF.